The 8 T cell receptor gamma chains given below trace back to one sample, sequenced in a study of Vδ1+ human thymocytes. General study findings and limits: Thymic TRG and TRD repertoires appeared highly polyclonal.

What these receptors recognize is not known. RNA was extracted from the cells and then reverse transcribed. Pooled V-gene forward primers with one constant-region reverse primer generated the CDR3 amplicons by multiplex PCR. TCRdb used CATT to re-call clones from the multiplex PCR reads. Among roughly 30,000 gamma-chain clones listed, 20% were seen once. Sequences were obtained from Vdelta1+ gamma-delta thymocytes from the thymus. Subset meaning: FACS-sorted CD3+ TCRalphabeta- TCRVdelta1+ TCRVdelta2- thymocytes. The receptor set was obtained from a boy in the first two years of life who had congenital heart surgery.

The genes are TRGV4 and TRGJ1 or TRGJ2. The CDR3 is 20 residues long. The V gene end was trimmed by 3 bases and the J gene end by 3 bases; junction bases not matched to a gene: 26. CDR1 EGSTGY and CDR2 YDSYTSSV come from the germline V gene. In DNA, the CDR3 is TGTGCCACCTGGGATCCTCTTCTCAGTCACTTTGGGGCAATTTATTATAAGAAACTCTTT. Encoded protein: CATWDPLLSHFGAIYYKKLF.

Details on this clone: The junction and the germline gene differ at one end; a read error may be behind it. The rearrangement links TRGV2 to TRGJP1. CDR1 EGSNGY and CDR2 YDSYNSKV come from the germline V gene. This CDR3 contains 16 residues. The CDR3 bases are TGTGCCGCCTGGGACGGGGGGATGACCACTGGTTGGTTCAAGATATTT. Translation gives CAAWDGGMTTGWFKIF.

This clone was detected a few times. This chain joins TRGV2 and TRGJ1 or TRGJ2. Trimming removed 0 bases from V and 7 bases from J; junction bases left unmatched: 9. Germline assignment: CDR1 EGSNGY and CDR2 YDSYNSKV. There are 14 residues in the CDR3. The CDR3 DNA is TGTGCCACCTGGGACGGGCCAAAGGGGTATAAGAAACTCTTT. It translates to CATWDGPKGYKKLF.

This clone appeared a few times. This sample includes further DNA sequences coding for the same CDR3. The chain recombines TRGV4 with TRGJ1 or TRGJ2. The V gene end was trimmed by 0 bases and the J gene end by 4 bases; junction bases not matched to a gene: 6. This CDR3 contains 14 residues. Germline lookup yields CDR1 EGSTGY and CDR2 YDSYTSSV. The CDR3 DNA reads as TGTGCCACCTGGGATGGGCCGGTCTATTATAAGAAACTCTTT. Translating gives CATWDGPVYYKKLF.

V and J are TRGV4 and TRGJ1 or TRGJ2. Losses at the gene ends were 5 bases for V and 0 bases for J; bases not matched to a gene: 7. Germline V gene data show CDR1 as EGSTGY and CDR2 as YDSYTSSV. The CDR3 contains 14 residues. In DNA, the CDR3 is TGTGCCACCTGGGCCCACAGGAATTATTATAAGAAACTCTTT. This translates into CATWAHRNYYKKLF.

This clone was found a few times. The chain carries TRGV3 and TRGJ1 or TRGJ2. Unmatched junction bases numbered 8, after V lost 0 bases and J lost 6 bases. Per the germline V gene, CDR1 is VTNTFY and CDR2 is YDVSTARD (reference sequence). CDR3 length: 14 amino acids. Here the CDR3 DNA reads TGTGCCACCTGGGACAGGCCTGTGTTTTATAAGAAACTCTTT. Translated, it gives CATWDRPVFYKKLF.

Only a few counts were recorded for this clone. This chain links TRGV9 with TRGJ1 or TRGJ2. The CDR3 spans 15 residues. The germline V gene has CDR1 GITISATS and CDR2 ISYDGTV (reference sequence). V was clipped by 0 bases and J by 0 bases; unmatched bases: 5. CDR3 region: CALWEVQGNYYKKLF. In DNA form, the CDR3 reads TGTGCCTTGTGGGAGGTGCAAGGGAATTATTATAAGAAACTCTTT.

The V call is TRGV4, the J call TRGJ1 or TRGJ2. J was trimmed by 3 bases and V by 0 bases; bases with no gene match: 8. This CDR3 is built from 15 residues. CDR1 and CDR2 from the germline V gene are EGSTGY and YDSYTSSV. The chain's CDR3 is CATWDGPLGYYKKLF. In nucleotides, the CDR3 is TGTGCCACCTGGGATGGGCCCCTTGGTTATTATAAGAAACTCTTT.